These 25 T cell receptor beta chains originate from one sample sequenced in a study of spatial heterogeneity in lung cancer. Study-level points and caveats: Mutation counts in tumors were tracked by counts of expanded intratumoral alpha and beta TCRs.

Antigen specificity for these receptors is unknown. TCRdb re-analysed the 5' RACE reads in MiXCR, keeping a single row per CDR3 protein. This sample carries about 14,000 distinct CDR3 sequences, approximately 4.8% of them seen once, and the ten largest clones take 15% to 20%. Time point specified: sample taken at primary tumor resection. Specimen: lung tumor tissue, collected at surgery. These receptors were taken from a female donor with early-stage non-small cell lung cancer.

The table lists this clonotype with many counts. The genes are TRBV12-3 or TRBV12-4 and TRBJ1-2; a possible D gene is TRBD1 (5 bases). V was shortened by 3 bases and J by 6 bases, with 11 bases between the two germline ends. The CDR3 covers 13 residues. The CDR3 DNA is TGTGCCAGCAGTTTGAGCTCAGGGAATGGCTACACCTTC. This sequence encodes CASSLSSGNGYTF.

This clonotype was detected only a few times. V gene TRBV30 combines with J gene TRBJ1-1; D is undetermined. The CDR3 sequence is 12 residues long. Per the germline V gene, CDR1 is GTSNPN and CDR2 is SVGIG (reference sequence). The germline V and J ends were trimmed by 3 bases and 11 bases, with 16 bases remaining between them. CDR3 sequence (DNA): TGTGCCTGGAGCTCTCAGCTTTTGAGGGCTTTCTTT. Translation gives CAWSSQLLRAFF. The variable domain in full, completed from reference TRBV30 and TRBJ1-1, reads SQTIHQWPATLVQPVGSPLSLECTVEGTSNPNLYWYRQAAGRGLQLLFYSVGIGQISSEVPQNLSASRPQDRQFILSSKKLLLSDSGFYLCAWSSQLLRAFFGQGTRLTVV.

This clonotype came up a few times. J is TRBJ2-1 and V is TRBV6-2 or TRBV6-3, with TRBD2 matching 12 bases. The CDR3 loop spans 15 amino acids. The junction had 4 bases not matched to a gene; V was cut back by 0 bases and J by 10 bases. CDR1 and CDR2 from the germline V gene are MNHEY and SVGEGT. The CDR3 DNA reads TGTGCCAGCAGTTACTCAGAGACTAGCGGGGGAGAGCAGTTCTTC. Protein: CASSYSETSGGEQFF.

Turning to this clonotype: A much larger clone differs by one base, so this may be a read error. V usage is TRBV7-9 and J usage is TRBJ2-2; TRBD2 is a possible D gene (5 bases). Trimming removed 4 bases at V and 4 bases at J, with 10 bases between. Germline V gene lookup returns CDR1 SEHNR and CDR2 FQNEAQ (reference sequence). CDR3 length: 14 residues. CDR3: CASSSKRATGELFF. CDR3 coding DNA: TGTGCCAGCAGCTCGAAGAGGGCCACCGGGGAGCTGTTTTTT. Combining the CDR3 with reference TRBV7-9 and TRBJ2-2 gives the whole variable domain DTGVSQNPRHKITKRGQNVTFRCDPISEHNRLYWYRQTLGQGPEFLTYFQNEAQLEKSRLLSDRFSAERPKGSFSTLEIQRTEQGDSAMYLCASSSKRATGELFFGEGSRLTVL.

This clonotype was detected many times. The chain employs TRBV7-3 and TRBJ2-1; 11 nucleotides agree with TRBD1. The CDR3 extends over 16 amino acids. Germline CDR1 is SGHTA and CDR2 is FQGTGA. With V trimmed by 5 bases and J by 4 bases, 7 bases remained unmatched. This chain's CDR3 is CASSPRDRGSYNEQFF. The CDR3 nucleotides are TGTGCCAGCAGCCCAAGGGACAGGGGGTCATACAATGAGCAGTTCTTC.

This clonotype has a count of ten or more. The chain is built from TRBV6-6 and TRBJ2-7; TRBD1 matches at 8 bases. The CDR3 has 12 residues. Germline V lookup: CDR1 MNHNY, CDR2 SVGAGI (reference sequence). J lost 4 bases, V lost 6 bases, and 2 bases had no gene match. For the CDR3, the DNA is TGTGCCAGCAGGGGACAGGAGTACGAGCAGTACTTC. Its translation is CASRGQEYEQYF.

This clonotype was seen many times. J is TRBJ2-5 and V is TRBV7-2; 12 bases match TRBD2. Trimming at V came to 2 bases and at J to 1 base, leaving 8 bases not matched to a gene. The CDR3 is 18 amino acids. Germline loops: CDR1 SGHTA, CDR2 FQGNSA. CDR3 in amino acids: CASSLTVLAGGLQETQYF. The CDR3 DNA is TGTGCCAGCAGCTTAACGGTCCTAGCGGGGGGGCTCCAAGAGACCCAGTACTTC.

This chain joins TRBV2 and TRBJ1-5, with D tentatively TRBD1 (5 bases). The CDR3 extends over 13 amino acids. Germline lookup yields CDR1 SNHLY and CDR2 FYNNEI. With 8 bases removed from V and 4 bases from J, the gap between germline ends came to 12 bases. Here the CDR3 DNA reads TGTGCCAGCGGGGGGGGAGTGAATCAGCCCCAGCATTTT. Its protein is CASGGGVNQPQHF. Variable domain in full (rest from reference TRBV2 and TRBJ1-5): EPEVTQTPSHQVTQMGQEVILRCVPISNHLYFYWYRQILGQKVEFLVSFYNNEISEKSEIFDDQFSVERPDGSNFTLKIRSTKLEDSAMYFCASGGGVNQPQHFGDGTRLSIL.

This clonotype came up many times. This chain uses TRBV13 with TRBJ2-7; unclear D gene. In germline, CDR1 is PRHDT, CDR2 FYEKMQ (reference sequence). With 2 bases removed from V and 3 bases from J, the gap between germline ends came to 11 bases. CDR3 size: 14 residues. CDR3 DNA sequence: TGTGCCAGCAGCTTAAGACTCCACCGCTACGAGCAGTACTTC. It translates to CASSLRLHRYEQYF.

This clonotype was counted many times. The chain joins TRBV30 to TRBJ1-5; 7 nucleotides align to TRBD1. V was clipped by 2 bases and J by 6 bases; unmatched bases: 4. The V gene's germline CDR1 is GTSNPN and CDR2 SVGIG (reference sequence). The CDR3 runs 13 residues. In nucleotides, the CDR3 is TGTGCCTGGAGTAACAGGGGAGGTCAGCCCCAGCATTTT. This encodes CAWSNRGGQPQHF.

This clonotype was counted at least ten times. The chain combines TRBV7-2 with TRBJ1-1, with D uncertain. The CDR3 runs 15 residues. CDR1 SGHTA and CDR2 FQGNSA come from the germline V gene. Trimming stripped 2 bases from V and 6 bases from J, with 16 bases between. The CDR3 sequence is CASSLYAAANPEAFF. In nucleotides, the CDR3 is TGTGCCAGCAGCTTATATGCGGCCGCAAACCCTGAAGCTTTCTTT.

This clonotype was counted only a few times. The rearrangement joins TRBV10-3 to TRBJ1-5; D ambiguous. Deletions cut 0 bases from V and 2 bases from J, with 11 bases between. The CDR3 is made up of 16 amino acids. Germline assignment: CDR1 ENHRY and CDR2 SYGVKD. The CDR3 DNA reads TGTGCCATCAGTGAGTCTGGGAATTCCGGCAATCAGCCCCAGCATTTT. It codes for CAISESGNSGNQPQHF.

This clonotype was counted ten times or more. The rearrangement joins TRBV6-5 to TRBJ1-2, with a possible D match to TRBD1 (6 bases). The CDR3 is 13 residues long. V lost 5 bases to trimming and J lost 4 bases, with 11 bases between them. Germline CDR1 and CDR2: MNHEY and SVGAGI. The CDR3 protein is CASSLPTGYGYTF. The CDR3 DNA reads TGTGCCAGCAGTCTTCCGACAGGCTATGGCTACACCTTC.

This clonotype was found many times. The chain is built from TRBV7-6 and TRBJ1-6, with D unclear. V lost 3 bases to trimming and J lost 0 bases, with 6 bases between them. The germline V gene encodes CDR1 SGHVS and CDR2 FNYEAQ. This CDR3 contains 15 residues. Here the CDR3 DNA reads TGTGCCAGCAGCTTTATCAGCTCCTATAATTCACCCCTCCACTTT. This translates into CASSFISSYNSPLHF.

This clonotype was detected ten times or more. The chain uses TRBV28 and TRBJ1-1, with 7 nucleotides matching TRBD1. CDR1 MDHEN and CDR2 SYDVKM come from the germline V gene. With 5 bases clipped from V and 4 bases from J, the junction kept 7 bases outside the gene matches. The CDR3 spans 14 residues. The CDR3 spells CASSPGQRGTEAFF. The CDR3 DNA reads as TGTGCCAGCAGTCCGGGACAGAGGGGCACTGAAGCTTTCTTT.

This clonotype has ten or more counts. The gene calls are TRBV28 and TRBJ2-5; D is unresolved. The ends were cut back, 5 bases at V and 5 bases at J, with 15 bases in the middle. CDR3 size: 14 residues. Germline-derived CDR1 and CDR2 are MDHEN and SYDVKM. DNA for the CDR3: TGTGCCAGCAGTACCACCTGGCAGCTGGAGACCCAGTACTTC. This sequence encodes CASSTTWQLETQYF.

Within the sample, this clonotype is medium-sized. The chain recombines TRBV12-3 or TRBV12-4 with TRBJ1-4, with D possibly TRBD1 on 5 matching bases. Trimming removed 6 bases at V and 8 bases at J, with 13 bases between. The CDR3 consists of 13 residues. CDR3 in amino acids: CASSPLEGEKLFF. DNA of the CDR3: TGTGCCAGCAGCCCCTTGGAGGGGGAAAAACTGTTTTTT.

This clonotype was counted ten times or more. The chain joins TRBV5-1 to TRBJ2-5; D ambiguous. V was clipped by 2 bases and J by 5 bases, with 13 bases between them. Germline assignment: CDR1 SGHRS and CDR2 YFSETQ. The CDR3 has 14 amino acids. CDR3 sequence: CASSFTGPPETQYF. Written as DNA, the CDR3 is TGCGCCAGCAGCTTCACCGGGCCCCCGGAGACCCAGTACTTC.

This clonotype occurred many times. The V gene is TRBV13, the J gene TRBJ1-4; D is unresolved. The CDR3 has 13 amino acids. V shed 5 bases and J shed 7 bases, with 11 bases lying between them. The germline V gene has CDR1 PRHDT and CDR2 FYEKMQ (reference sequence). CDR3 sequence: CASSTRPIEKLFF. CDR3 DNA: TGTGCCAGCAGCACCCGCCCCATTGAAAAACTGTTTTTT.

At least ten counts were recorded for this clonotype. The chain joins TRBV27 to TRBJ2-5; unclear D gene. V dropped 4 bases and J dropped 2 bases, with 5 bases sitting between them. CDR3 length: 12 residues. Germline V gives CDR1 MNHEY, CDR2 SMNVEV (reference sequence). The CDR3 sequence is CASSSLQETQYF. The CDR3 region has the DNA TGTGCCAGCAGTTCCCTTCAAGAGACCCAGTACTTC.

This clonotype is categorized as medium-sized (0.01 to 0.1%). The J gene is TRBJ2-3, the V gene TRBV6-5; D ambiguous. Germline lookup yields CDR1 MNHEY and CDR2 SVGAGI. The V and J ends lost 4 bases and 1 base respectively, with 15 bases between them. CDR3 size: 16 residues. The CDR3 coding sequence is TGTGCCAGCAGTTCCCGTTGGGCTGGGGGCACAGATACGCAGTATTTT. It translates to CASSSRWAGGTDTQYF.

This clonotype was recorded many times. The rearrangement links TRBV5-1 to TRBJ2-2; no clear D gene. Germline CDR1 is SGHRS and CDR2 is YFSETQ. Trimming took 0 bases from V and 3 from J, leaving 9 bases between them. The CDR3 extends over 15 amino acids. The CDR3 protein is CASSLDGRYTGELFF. The CDR3 nucleotides are TGCGCCAGCAGCTTGGATGGCAGATACACCGGGGAGCTGTTTTTT.

Relative to its sample, this clonotype is medium-sized. The chain links TRBV12-3 or TRBV12-4 to TRBJ2-3; D gene ambiguous. This CDR3 comprises 13 residues. The germline V and J ends were trimmed by 0 bases and 6 bases, with 7 bases remaining between them. Here the CDR3 reads CASSLAPWDTQYF. The CDR3 DNA reads TGTGCCAGCAGTTTAGCCCCCTGGGATACGCAGTATTTT.

By share of the sample, this clonotype is medium-sized (0.01 to 0.1%). The V call is TRBV7-3, the J call TRBJ2-5; possible D gene TRBD2, 5 bases. V was shortened by 2 bases and J by 4 bases, with 17 bases between the two germline ends. This CDR3 spans 16 amino acids. CDR1 is SGHTA and CDR2 is FQGTGA in the germline V gene. This CDR3 reads CASSLAPTAVGETQYF. The CDR3 coding sequence is TGTGCCAGCAGCTTAGCCCCCACAGCGGTAGGAGAGACCCAGTACTTC.

This clonotype was detected ten times or more. This sequence joins TRBV15 and TRBJ2-3; possible D gene TRBD2, 6 bases. Germline V lookup: CDR1 LNHNV, CDR2 YYDKDF (reference sequence). V was shortened by 4 bases and J by 4 bases, with 12 bases between the two germline ends. This CDR3 has 14 residues. The CDR3 DNA follows: TGTGCCACCAGCACCCGACTAGGGGCAGATACGCAGTATTTT. Protein: CATSTRLGADTQYF.